The 26 T cell receptor beta chains in this list originate from one sample, sequenced in a study of Graves' ophthalmopathy and Graves' hyperthyroidism. RNA transcripts served as template for amplifying TCR beta CDR3 sequences. After a first-round RT-PCR with HTBI primers, a second-round multiplex PCR was run. MiXCR, run by TCRdb on the multiplex PCR reads, gives a single entry per CDR3 protein. The sample yields under 350,000 distinct CDR3 sequences, 15% to 20% seen once. The material sequenced was peripheral blood. The origin of the receptors is an adult man with Graves' ophthalmopathy.

This clonotype was seen many times. The chain couples TRBV2 to TRBJ2-7; 8 nucleotides agree with TRBD1. Looked up from germline, CDR1 is SNHLY and CDR2 is FYNNEI. The V segment lost 8 bases and the J segment 5 bases; nucleotides outside the gene matches: 14. CDR3 length equals 15 residues. The CDR3, as DNA: TGTGCCAGCGGGGAAACAGGGGGTATCTTGAACGAGCAGTACTTC. It translates to CASGETGGILNEQYF. The full variable domain, its missing parts supplied by reference TRBV2 and TRBJ2-7, is EPEVTQTPSHQVTQMGQEVILRCVPISNHLYFYWYRQILGQKVEFLVSFYNNEISEKSEIFDDQFSVERPDGSNFTLKIRSTKLEDSAMYFCASGETGGILNEQYFGPGTRLTVT.

This clonotype was counted ten times or more. The genes are TRBV30 and TRBJ1-1; D is possibly TRBD1 (6 bases). The CDR3 extends over 12 amino acids. The germline V and J ends were trimmed by 5 bases and 5 bases, with 12 bases remaining between them. The germline V gene encodes CDR1 GTSNPN and CDR2 SVGIG (reference sequence). DNA for the CDR3: TGTGCCTGGGGGCAGGGGAGGACTGAAGCTTTCTTT. Translating gives CAWGQGRTEAFF.

Many counts were recorded for this clonotype. The gene calls are TRBV7-8 and TRBJ2-5, with a tentative D call TRBD2 (5 bases). The length of the CDR3 is 13 residues. The ends were cut back, 0 bases at V and 5 bases at J, with 7 bases in the middle. Germline CDR1 is SGHVS and CDR2 is FQNEAQ. CDR3 nucleotides: TGTGCCAGCAGCTTAGCGTGGGAGGAGACCCAGTACTTC. Protein product: CASSLAWEETQYF.

The V call is TRBV28, the J call TRBJ2-7, with 7 bases lining up with TRBD1. With 5 bases clipped from V and 4 bases from J, the junction kept 8 bases outside the gene matches. Germline lookup yields CDR1 MDHEN and CDR2 SYDVKM. There are 14 residues in the CDR3. The CDR3 protein is CASSRPTGNYEQYF. DNA for the CDR3: TGTGCCAGCAGTCGCCCGACAGGGAATTACGAGCAGTACTTC.

Ten or more counts support this clonotype. V gene TRBV29-1 combines with J gene TRBJ2-7; a possible D gene is TRBD1 (5 bases). CDR1 and CDR2 (germline): SQVTM, ANQGSEA. V was cut by 7 bases and J by 3 bases, with 16 bases left in between. CDR3 length equals 13 residues. The CDR3 is CSARTSSNYEQYF. CDR3 DNA: TGCAGCGCCCGGACAAGCTCGAACTACGAGCAGTACTTC.

This clonotype was detected many times. The V gene is TRBV5-1, the J gene TRBJ2-2, with 10 bases matching TRBD2. J was trimmed by 5 bases and V by 3 bases; bases with no gene match: 16. From germline, CDR1 is SGHRS and CDR2 YFSETQ. CDR3 length equals 19 residues. In DNA form, the CDR3 reads TGCGCCAGCAGCTACTTAGCGGGAGGACTAAGTGCCCGAACCGGGGAGCTGTTTTTT. Translation gives CASSYLAGGLSARTGELFF.

This clonotype was seen at least ten times. The CDR3 DNA sequence: TGTGCCAGCAGCTTAGGGAGGGGTTCCTACGAGCAGTACTTC. It is translated as CASSLGRGSYEQYF. The rearrangement joins TRBV11-2 to TRBJ2-7; possible D gene TRBD2, 6 bases. Per the germline V gene, CDR1 is SGHAT and CDR2 is FQNNGV. This CDR3 has 14 residues. V shed 1 base and J shed 1 base, with 8 bases lying between them.

On this clonotype: A much bigger clone sits one base away, suggesting this may be a read error. Written as DNA, the CDR3 is TGCAGCGTTGGGGGACAGGGGTGGCGAGAGACCCAGTACTTC. It translates to CSVGGQGWRETQYF. J is TRBJ2-5 and V is TRBV29-1; 10 bases line up with TRBD1. The germline V gene encodes CDR1 SQVTM and CDR2 ANQGSEA. This CDR3 contains 14 residues. V lost 4 bases, J lost 4 bases, and 6 bases stayed unmatched. Based on the CDR3 plus reference TRBV29-1 and TRBJ2-5, the full variable domain is SAVISQKPSRDICQRGTSLTIQCQVDSQVTMMFWYRQQPGQSLTLIATANQGSEATYESGFVIDKFPISRPNLTFSTLTVSNMSPEDSSIYLCSVGGQGWRETQYFGPGTRLLVL.

The chain combines TRBV6-2 or TRBV6-3 with TRBJ1-1; 12 positions agree with TRBD1. Germline loops: CDR1 MNHEY, CDR2 SVGEGT. The CDR3 consists of 15 residues. Trimming took 5 bases from V and 1 from J; bases not matched to a gene: 2. CDR3 sequence: CASSGTGGSNTEAFF. The CDR3, as DNA: TGTGCCAGCAGTGGGACAGGGGGCTCGAACACTGAAGCTTTCTTT.

The table lists this clonotype with many counts. This rearrangement joins TRBV24-1 to TRBJ2-7, with 15 positions matching TRBD2. The CDR3 contains 16 residues. V gave up 3 bases and J gave up 5 bases; unmatched junction bases: 4. The germline CDR1 and CDR2 sequences are KGHDR and SFDVKD. This CDR3 is CATSDPGLAGGDEQYF. CDR3 DNA: TGTGCCACCAGTGATCCTGGACTAGCGGGAGGGGACGAGCAGTACTTC.

This clonotype has ten or more counts. This chain links TRBV4-2 with TRBJ1-1; no firm D call. The germline gives CDR1 LGHNA, CDR2 YNFKEQ. This CDR3 comprises 16 residues. Between the trimmed V and J ends, which lost 0 bases and 2 bases, there was a span of 13 bases. The CDR3 here is CASSQDEGRINTEAFF. CDR3 nucleotides: TGTGCCAGCAGCCAAGATGAAGGCAGAATCAACACTGAAGCTTTCTTT.

This clonotype was found many times. The J gene is TRBJ2-7, the V gene TRBV12-3 or TRBV12-4; 7 nucleotides align to TRBD2. The length of the CDR3 is 13 residues. The ends lost 8 bases at V and 3 bases at J; junction bases unmatched: 7. The CDR3 sequence is CASSRAGDYEQYF. The CDR3 DNA sequence: TGTGCCAGCTCTCGGGCGGGGGACTACGAGCAGTACTTC.

This clonotype was observed at least ten times. The genes are TRBV9 and TRBJ2-5; D is unresolved. Trimming took off 0 bases at V and 5 bases at J, with 11 bases between the two ends. This CDR3 has 14 residues. Germline values: CDR1 SGDLS, CDR2 YYNGEE. The CDR3 loop is CASSVGLVRETQYF. The CDR3 coding sequence is TGTGCCAGCAGCGTAGGACTCGTTAGGGAGACCCAGTACTTC. The whole variable domain, remainder taken from reference TRBV9 and TRBJ2-5, is DSGVTQTPKHLITATGQRVTLRCSPRSGDLSVYWYQQSLDQGLQFLIQYYNGEERAKGNILERFSAQQFPDLHSELNLSSLELGDSALYFCASSVGLVRETQYFGPGTRLLVL.

In its sample, this clonotype was seen many times. V and J are TRBV2 and TRBJ1-2; D might be TRBD1 (6 bases). Germline V gene lookup returns CDR1 SNHLY and CDR2 FYNNEI. This CDR3 spans 14 amino acids. The V and J ends lost 3 bases and 5 bases respectively, with 13 bases between them. DNA for the CDR3: TGTGCCAGCAGTGAGGAGGGGGAAGGTTATGGCTACACCTTC. Its translation: CASSEEGEGYGYTF. The full variable domain, its missing parts supplied by reference TRBV2 and TRBJ1-2, is EPEVTQTPSHQVTQMGQEVILRCVPISNHLYFYWYRQILGQKVEFLVSFYNNEISEKSEIFDDQFSVERPDGSNFTLKIRSTKLEDSAMYFCASSEEGEGYGYTFGSGTRLTVV.

This clonotype was seen repeatedly, ten times or more. The chain has TRBV10-3 and TRBJ2-2, with TRBD1 matching 12 bases. The CDR3 loop spans 14 amino acids. CDR1 is ENHRY, CDR2 SYGVKD, per germline. The junction had 2 bases not matched to a gene; V was cut back by 9 bases and J by 3 bases. The CDR3 protein is CAIGTGGHTGELFF. The CDR3 nucleotides read TGTGCCATTGGGACAGGGGGCCACACCGGGGAGCTGTTTTTT.

The sample holds many counts of this clonotype. The gene calls are TRBV6-5 and TRBJ2-7, with D possibly being TRBD1 (6 bases). V lost 7 bases and J 2 bases, leaving 18 bases between the germline ends. CDR3 length: 15 amino acids. Per germline, CDR1 MNHEY and CDR2 SVGAGI. The CDR3 reads CASTPRGHAAYEQYF. For the CDR3, the DNA is TGTGCCAGCACCCCCCGGGGACACGCCGCCTACGAGCAGTACTTC.

The chain is built from TRBV5-1 and TRBJ2-7; TRBD2 matches at 8 bases. Germline CDR1 is SGHRS and CDR2 is YFSETQ. The CDR3 totals 14 residues. Germline trimming cut 4 bases from V and 2 bases from J; bases unmatched to any gene: 5. CDR3 in DNA: TGCGCCAGCAGCCGGGAGGGGGTCCCCTACGAGCAGTACTTC. Its protein is CASSREGVPYEQYF.

This chain uses TRBV7-2 with TRBJ2-5; 9 bases map to TRBD2. The CDR3 spans 16 residues. Germline values: CDR1 SGHTA, CDR2 FQGNSA. J gave up 5 bases and V 1 base, and 8 bases lay outside the gene matches. Written as DNA, the CDR3 is TGTGCCAGCAGCTTAGGACTAGCGGCCCCCTTTGAGACCCAGTACTTC. It specifies CASSLGLAAPFETQYF.

This clonotype was detected many times. The gene calls are TRBV10-3 and TRBJ1-1; 8 nucleotides line up with TRBD1. The V gene's germline CDR1 is ENHRY and CDR2 SYGVKD. V lost 8 bases, J lost 3 bases, and 5 bases stayed unmatched. This CDR3 contains 13 residues. This CDR3 reads CAIYGTGYTEAFF. The CDR3 DNA is TGTGCCATCTACGGGACAGGATACACTGAAGCTTTCTTT.

Concerning this clonotype itself: A much larger clonotype is one base distant, so this may be a read error. CDR3 residues: CAGSQNRGYQETQYF. CDR3 nucleotide sequence: TGTGCCGGCAGCCAAAATCGGGGGTACCAAGAGACCCAGTACTTC. This chain connects TRBV3-1 to TRBJ2-5, with D tentatively TRBD2 (6 bases). This CDR3 has 15 residues. Germline-derived CDR1 and CDR2 are LGHDT and YNNKEL (reference sequence).

This clonotype has ten or more counts. This rearrangement joins TRBV9 to TRBJ2-7, with 13 bases lining up with TRBD2. CDR3 length: 15 amino acids. CDR1 and CDR2 from the germline V gene are SGDLS and YYNGEE. The V and J ends lost 4 bases and 3 bases, in that order; junction bases with no gene match: 4. CDR3 DNA: TGTGCCAGCAGCCGAGGGACTAGCGGGATCTACGAGCAGTACTTC. It codes for CASSRGTSGIYEQYF.

DNA for the CDR3: TGTGCCAGCGTCACGGAGGGGAAGTACACCGGGGAGCTGTTTTTT. Translating gives CASVTEGKYTGELFF. The J gene is TRBJ2-2, the V gene TRBV7-9, with D perhaps TRBD2 (6 bases). Germline V lookup: CDR1 SEHNR, CDR2 FQNEAQ (reference sequence). The V and J ends lost 8 bases and 3 bases respectively, with 16 bases between them. The CDR3 has 15 residues.

Ten or more counts support this clonotype. This chain connects TRBV7-3 to TRBJ2-5; 7 bases fit TRBD1. Trimming took 4 bases from V and 5 from J; bases not matched to a gene: 7. CDR3 length: 14 amino acids. The germline V gene has CDR1 SGHTA and CDR2 FQGTGA. CDR3 in amino acids: CASSSGPGQETQYF. In DNA form, the CDR3 reads TGTGCCAGCAGCTCGGGACCGGGACAGGAGACCCAGTACTTC.

This clonotype was seen ten or more times. The chain recombines TRBV20-1 with TRBJ1-6; no clear D. The CDR3 covers 15 residues. Deletions cut 2 bases from V and 10 bases from J, with 18 bases between. The germline V gene encodes CDR1 DFQATT and CDR2 SNEGSKA (reference sequence). CDR3 bases: TGCAGTGCTAGACTAGTAGCCGCTTACGTATCACCCCTCCACTTT. Residues: CSARLVAAYVSPLHF.

The chain carries TRBV7-9 and TRBJ2-5, with D possibly matching TRBD2 (6 bases). Germline CDR1 reads SEHNR; CDR2 reads FQNEAQ (reference sequence). Trimming left V 5 bases short and J 5 bases short, with 18 bases between. This CDR3 region has 15 residues. In DNA form, the CDR3 reads TGTGCCAGCAGCGAGTCAGGAGGGCCTTCGGAGACCCAGTACTTC. Its protein product is CASSESGGPSETQYF. The whole variable domain, filled in from reference TRBV7-9 and TRBJ2-5, reads DTGVSQNPRHKITKRGQNVTFRCDPISEHNRLYWYRQTLGQGPEFLTYFQNEAQLEKSRLLSDRFSAERPKGSFSTLEIQRTEQGDSAMYLCASSESGGPSETQYFGPGTRLLVL.

This clonotype appeared many times. The chain recombines TRBV6-2 or TRBV6-3 with TRBJ2-7, with 8 bases matching TRBD1. Germline V gene data show CDR1 as MNHEY and CDR2 as SVGEGT. V lost 7 bases, J lost 5 bases, and 10 bases stayed unmatched. The CDR3 covers 14 residues. The CDR3 DNA follows: TGTGCCAGCACCCCCGGGACAGGAGGTAACGAGCAGTACTTC. Protein product: CASTPGTGGNEQYF.